This T cell receptor (beta chain) is from a study of graft-versus-host responses after intestinal transplantation. In the study overall: After anti-thymocyte globulin induction, recipients took tacrolimus and steroids for around 3 years. General observations from the study: Ileal or blood samples showed some GvH clones first, and such clones were also found in recipient marrow. Circulating GvH clone levels at their peak were associated with HvG declines (early post-transplant).

Using immunoSEQ multiplex PCR, the repertoire was profiled, and TCRdb retains in-frame clones only, with some absent. The sample consists of about 7,400 clones, more than 60% of them appearing once. Germline V CDR1 and CDR2: MDHEN, SYDVKM. V lost 4 bases and J lost 10, with 16 bases in between. CDR3 length: 13 amino acids. As concerns this clone: Antigen: not known.

Researchers processed graft tissue to release intraepithelial and lamina propria lymphocytes. Here the sequenced sample was ileum tissue, taken 230 to 240 days after intestinal transplantation. This TCR derives from a human patient who received an intestinal transplant, so some T cells may come from the graft donor. The rearrangement uses TRBV28 and TRBJ1-1; no definite D call. Written as DNA, the CDR3 is TGTGCCAGCAGTTCGAGCGGATCTCTACTAGCTTTCTTT. Encoded protein: CASSSSGSLLAFF. The variable domain in full, completed from reference TRBV28 and TRBJ1-1, reads DVKVTQSSRYLVKRTGEKVFLECVQDMDHENMFWYRQDPGLGLRLIYFSYDVKMKEKGDIPEGYSVSREKKERFSLILESASTNQTSMYLCASSSSGSLLAFFGQGTRLTVV.